This T cell receptor (beta chain) came from a study of T cell repertoires in cytomegalovirus infection. In the study overall: It was the public TCR beta signatures that indicated both CMV infection and matching HLA type. General study results and limits: Frequencies of public TCR beta families were cumulated, and this identified carriers of CMV plus the relevant HLA.

This clonotype was found many times. Its antigen is unidentified. TCRdb called the reads again in MiXCR, with one record for every CDR3 protein. The repertoire holds over 300,000 distinct CDR3 sequences, approximately 9.5% seen once, with 4.3% in the top ten. CDR1 and CDR2 (germline): SNHLY, FYNNEI. With V trimmed by 6 bases and J by 3 bases, 23 bases remained unmatched. CDR3 length: 19 residues. The J gene is TRBJ2-7, the V gene TRBV2; 7 positions match TRBD2. This receptor was taken from a human donor in good health (CMV status not recorded). Some clones in this sample may be carry-over from other donors' samples. The sequenced sample consisted of PBMCs. The CDR3, as DNA: TGTGCCAGCAGCGTAACTAGCGCCAGAGCAAGGTCGACCCGCTACGAGCAGTACTTC. It is translated as CASSVTSARARSTRYEQYF.